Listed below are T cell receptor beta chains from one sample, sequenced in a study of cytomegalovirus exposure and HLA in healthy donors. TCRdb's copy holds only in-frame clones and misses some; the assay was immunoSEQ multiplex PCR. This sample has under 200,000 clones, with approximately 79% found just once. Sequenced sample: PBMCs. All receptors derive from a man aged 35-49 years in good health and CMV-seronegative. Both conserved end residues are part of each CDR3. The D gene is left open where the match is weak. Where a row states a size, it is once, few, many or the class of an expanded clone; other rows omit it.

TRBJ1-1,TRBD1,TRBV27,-,CASSRTGTNTEAFF,TGTGCCAGCAGCAGGACAGGGACCAACACTGAAGCTTTCTTT
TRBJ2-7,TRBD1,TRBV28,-,CASPPGPGQIDYEQYF,TGTGCCAGCCCCCCGGGCCCGGGACAGATAGATTACGAGCAGTACTTC
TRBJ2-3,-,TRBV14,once,CASSRRGVDTQYF,TGTGCCAGCAGCCGCCGAGGCGTAGATACGCAGTATTTT
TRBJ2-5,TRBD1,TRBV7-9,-,CASSLVGGQSKETQYF,TGTGCCAGCAGCTTAGTTGGGGGACAGAGTAAAGAGACCCAGTACTTC
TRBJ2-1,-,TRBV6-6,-,CASSYPEVLNEQFF,TGTGCCAGCAGTTATCCCGAGGTACTGAATGAGCAGTTCTTC
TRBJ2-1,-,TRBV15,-,CATSRVSADSYNEQFF,TGTGCCACCAGCAGAGTCTCAGCGGACTCCTACAATGAGCAGTTCTTC
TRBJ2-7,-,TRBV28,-,CASSLPSGPLYEQYF,TGTGCCAGCAGTTTACCAAGCGGGCCCCTCTATGAGCAGTACTTC
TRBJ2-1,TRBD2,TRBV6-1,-,CASRSPGGEYNEQFF,TGTGCCAGCAGATCCCCGGGGGGTGAATACAATGAGCAGTTCTTC
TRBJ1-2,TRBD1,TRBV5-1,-,CASCPPGQGARGYTF,TGCGCCAGCTGCCCCCCGGGACAGGGGGCGCGTGGCTACACCTTC
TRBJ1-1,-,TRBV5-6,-,CASSFTGYRTEAFF,TGTGCCAGCAGTTTTACAGGGTATCGCACTGAAGCTTTCTTT
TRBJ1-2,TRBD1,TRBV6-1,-,CASSEEGAIDGYTF,TGTGCCAGCAGTGAAGAGGGGGCAATTGATGGCTACACCTTC
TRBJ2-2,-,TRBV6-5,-,CASTNLAGTGELFF,TGTGCCAGCACCAACCTTGCGGGCACCGGGGAGCTGTTTTTT
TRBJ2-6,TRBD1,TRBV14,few,CASSKQGLGFSGANGLTF,TGTGCCAGCAGCAAACAGGGGTTAGGCTTCTCTGGGGCCAACGGCCTGACTTTC
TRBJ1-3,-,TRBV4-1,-,CASSQGARGFGNTIYF,TGCGCCAGCAGCCAAGGCGCAAGGGGATTTGGAAACACCATATATTTT
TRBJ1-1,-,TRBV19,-,CASSIEDRTNTEAFF,TGTGCCAGTAGTATAGAGGACAGAACGAACACTGAAGCTTTCTTT
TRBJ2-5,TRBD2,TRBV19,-,CASSTGTSGGETQYF,TGTGCCAGTAGTACCGGGACTAGCGGCGGAGAGACCCAGTACTTC
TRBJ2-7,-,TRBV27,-,CASSFTGYEQYF,TGTGCCAGCAGTTTTACGGGGTACGAGCAGTACTTC
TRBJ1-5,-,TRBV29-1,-,CSVAAGNNQPQHF,TGCAGCGTTGCGGCAGGGAACAATCAGCCCCAGCATTTT
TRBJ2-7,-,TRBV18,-,CASSPRASSSYEQYF,TGTGCCAGCTCACCCCGAGCTTCAAGCTCCTACGAGCAGTACTTC
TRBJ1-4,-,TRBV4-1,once,CASSPQGEKLFF,TGCGCCAGCAGCCCTCAGGGTGAAAAACTGTTTTTT
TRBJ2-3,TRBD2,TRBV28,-,CASSLILAGGLSGDTQYF,TGTGCCAGCAGTTTAATACTAGCGGGAGGGTTATCAGGAGATACGCAGTATTTT
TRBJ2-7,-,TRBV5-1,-,CASSLLPVSSYEQYF,TGCGCCAGCAGCTTGCTGCCGGTGAGCTCCTACGAGCAGTACTTC
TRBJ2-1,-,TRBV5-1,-,CASSGSTGNEQFF,TGCGCCAGCAGCGGATCCACGGGAAATGAGCAGTTCTTC
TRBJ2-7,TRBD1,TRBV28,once,CASSVDRGVLYEQYF,TGTGCCAGCAGTGTGGACAGGGGAGTCCTCTACGAGCAGTACTTC
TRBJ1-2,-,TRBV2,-,CASSDGRSLYGYTF,TGTGCCAGCAGTGACGGCAGGTCCCTCTATGGCTACACCTTC
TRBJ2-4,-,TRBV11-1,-,CASSLHTEGKNIQYF,TGTGCCAGCAGCCTGCACACAGAGGGCAAAAACATTCAGTACTTC
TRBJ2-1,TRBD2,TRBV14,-,CASSHGGGVSDEQFF,TGTGCCAGCAGCCACGGCGGGGGGGTTTCAGATGAGCAGTTCTTC
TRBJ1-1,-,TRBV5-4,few,CASSFSRTPNTEAFF,TGTGCCAGCAGCTTCTCTCGGACTCCGAACACTGAAGCTTTCTTT
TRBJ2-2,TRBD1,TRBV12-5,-,CASGPGQGDTGELFF,TGTGCTAGTGGACCGGGACAGGGTGACACCGGGGAGCTGTTTTTT
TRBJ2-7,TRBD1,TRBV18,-,CASSPLDRGKQYF,TGTGCCAGCTCACCACTAGACAGGGGGAAGCAGTACTTC
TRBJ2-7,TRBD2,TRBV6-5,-,CASSSPSGTIYEQYF,TGTGCCAGCAGTTCCCCCTCCGGGACTATATACGAGCAGTACTTC
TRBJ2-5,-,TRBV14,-,CASSQDDNRQETQYF,TGTGCCAGCAGCCAAGATGACAACAGGCAAGAGACCCAGTACTTC
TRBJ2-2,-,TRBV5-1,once,CASSESTITGELFF,TGCGCCAGCAGCGAGTCGACTATCACCGGGGAGCTGTTTTTT
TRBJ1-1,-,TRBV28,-,CASQPGGGYTEAFF,TGTGCCAGCCAACCCGGGGGGGGTTACACTGAAGCTTTCTTT
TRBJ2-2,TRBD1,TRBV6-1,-,CASGQGATGELFF,TGTGCCAGCGGACAGGGGGCGACCGGGGAGCTGTTTTTT
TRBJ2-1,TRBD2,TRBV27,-,CASLSRGLEHEQFF,TGTGCCAGCTTGTCCCGCGGACTAGAGCATGAGCAGTTCTTC
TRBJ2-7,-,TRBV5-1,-,CASSLALNRDYEQYF,TGCGCCAGCAGCTTGGCGTTGAACAGGGATTACGAGCAGTACTTC
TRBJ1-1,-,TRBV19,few,CASSIGPSGGFTEAFF,TGTGCCAGTAGTATAGGACCATCGGGGGGCTTCACTGAAGCTTTCTTT
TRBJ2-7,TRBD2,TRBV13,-,CASSLEGGLAGDSYEQYF,TGTGCCAGCAGCTTAGAGGGAGGACTAGCGGGGGATTCCTACGAGCAGTACTTC
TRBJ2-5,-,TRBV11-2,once,CASSRTGTPQETQYF,TGTGCCAGCAGCCGCACCGGGACACCTCAAGAGACCCAGTACTTC
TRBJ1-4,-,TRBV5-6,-,CASSFRGIATNEKLFF,TGTGCCAGCAGCTTTCGGGGGATTGCAACTAATGAAAAACTGTTTTTT
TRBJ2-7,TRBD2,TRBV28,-,CASSYGGSRYEQYF,TGTGCCAGCAGTTATGGCGGGAGTAGATACGAGCAGTACTTC
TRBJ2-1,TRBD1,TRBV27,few,CASSLRTGRDNEQFF,TGTGCCAGCAGCCTACGGACAGGGCGGGACAATGAGCAGTTCTTC
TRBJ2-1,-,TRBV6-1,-,CASSEIYRASYNEQFF,TGTGCCAGCAGTGAAATATACAGGGCCTCCTACAATGAGCAGTTCTTC
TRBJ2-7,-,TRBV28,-,CASSPESYEQYF,TGTGCCAGCAGTCCGGAGTCATACGAGCAGTACTTC
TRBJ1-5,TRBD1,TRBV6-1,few,CASGPRGNQPQHF,TGTGCCAGCGGACCCAGGGGGAATCAGCCCCAGCATTTT
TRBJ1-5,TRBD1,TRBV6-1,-,CASSEARGQNSNQPQHF,TGTGCCAGCAGTGAAGCGAGGGGACAGAATAGCAATCAGCCCCAGCATTTT
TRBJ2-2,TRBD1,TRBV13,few,CASSSTQGEYTGELFF,TGTGCCAGCAGCTCCACACAGGGGGAATACACCGGGGAGCTGTTTTTT
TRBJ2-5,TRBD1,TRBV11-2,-,CASSRQGGETQYF,TGTGCCAGCAGCAGACAGGGTGGAGAGACCCAGTACTTC
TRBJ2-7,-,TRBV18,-,CASSPLDQGIDEQYF,TGTGCCAGCTCACCACTTGACCAGGGTATCGACGAGCAGTACTTC
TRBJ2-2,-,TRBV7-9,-,CASSRDTGELFF,TGTGCCAGCAGCCGGGACACCGGGGAGCTGTTTTTT
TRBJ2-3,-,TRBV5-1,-,CASSLGRGPSPDTQYF,TGCGCCAGCAGCTTGGGGCGGGGGCCTAGCCCAGATACGCAGTATTTT
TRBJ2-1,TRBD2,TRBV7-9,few,CASSFLAGTGAEQFF,TGTGCCAGCAGCTTCCTAGCGGGAACTGGGGCTGAGCAGTTCTTC
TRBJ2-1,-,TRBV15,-,CATSGRQSSYNEQFF,TGTGCCACCAGCGGAAGACAGAGCTCCTACAATGAGCAGTTCTTC
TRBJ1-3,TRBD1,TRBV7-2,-,CASSSTGQSSGNTIYF,TGTGCCAGCAGCTCCACGGGACAGAGCTCTGGAAACACCATATATTTT
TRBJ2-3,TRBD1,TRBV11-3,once,CTSSTLTGGTDTQYF,TGTACCAGCAGCACGCTGACAGGGGGCACAGATACGCAGTATTTT
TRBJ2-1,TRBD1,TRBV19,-,CASTRGEGQGEYNEQFF,TGTGCCAGTACTAGAGGTGAGGGACAGGGGGAGTACAATGAGCAGTTCTTC
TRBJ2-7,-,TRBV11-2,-,CASSGASSSYEQYF,TGTGCCAGCAGCGGTGCGTCGAGCTCCTACGAGCAGTACTTC